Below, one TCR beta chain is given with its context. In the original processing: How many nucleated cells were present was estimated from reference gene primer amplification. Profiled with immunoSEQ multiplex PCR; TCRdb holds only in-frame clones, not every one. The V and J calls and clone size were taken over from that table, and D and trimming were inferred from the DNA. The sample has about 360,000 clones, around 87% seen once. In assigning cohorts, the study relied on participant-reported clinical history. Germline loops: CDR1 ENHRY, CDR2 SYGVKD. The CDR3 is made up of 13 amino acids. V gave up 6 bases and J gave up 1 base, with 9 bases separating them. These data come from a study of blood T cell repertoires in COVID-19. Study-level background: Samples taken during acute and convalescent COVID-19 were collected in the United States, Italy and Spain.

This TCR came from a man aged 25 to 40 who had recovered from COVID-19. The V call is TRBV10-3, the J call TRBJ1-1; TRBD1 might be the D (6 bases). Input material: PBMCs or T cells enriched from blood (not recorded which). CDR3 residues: CAIRGTPNTEAFF. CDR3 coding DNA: TGTGCCATCAGAGGGACACCGAACACTGAAGCTTTCTTT.